The 8 T cell receptor beta chains in this list originate from one sample, sequenced in a study of T-cell reconstitution after alpha-beta-depleted transplantation in children. Unique molecular identifiers featured in how the TCRbeta library was prepared. TCRdb independently ran MiXCR on the PCR reads; one entry per CDR3 protein. The data hold around 600,000 distinct CDR3 sequences, with approximately 15% observed a single time. The sequencing used PBMCs from the stem cell graft donor, collected from the stem cell graft. Every receptor here comes from a human donor who donated a stem cell graft to a child with acute myeloid leukemia.

This clonotype was recorded many times. J is TRBJ1-3 and V is TRBV12-3 or TRBV12-4; a possible D gene is TRBD1 (6 bases). The CDR3 is made up of 14 amino acids. V was clipped by 5 bases and J by 3 bases, with 11 bases between them. The CDR3 protein is CASSQQGYGNTIYF. The CDR3 DNA follows: TGTGCCAGCAGTCAACAGGGATATGGAAACACCATATATTTT.

The CDR3 sequence is CASSDWEGEETQYF. The CDR3 DNA reads as TGTGCCAGCAGTGATTGGGAGGGGGAAGAGACCCAGTACTTC. J is TRBJ2-5 and V is TRBV6-5; D might be TRBD2 (7 bases). Germline assignment: CDR1 MNHEY and CDR2 SVGAGI. V was shortened by 5 bases and J by 3 bases, with 13 bases between the two germline ends. The CDR3 length is 14 residues.

This clonotype occurred many times. This chain joins TRBV6-5 and TRBJ1-4; 9 nucleotides agree with TRBD1. The V and J ends lost 0 bases and 7 bases, in that order; junction bases with no gene match: 3. This CDR3 is 15 amino acids long. CDR1 and CDR2 from the germline V gene are MNHEY and SVGAGI. This CDR3 is CASSYSMDRGEKLFF. CDR3 DNA sequence: TGTGCCAGCAGTTACTCCATGGACAGGGGTGAAAAACTGTTTTTT.

This clonotype appeared many times. The chain combines TRBV27 with TRBJ2-3; the D gene is possibly TRBD2 (5 bases). The CDR3 length is 12 residues. V was cut by 5 bases and J by 5 bases, with 8 bases left in between. Per the germline V gene, CDR1 is MNHEY and CDR2 is SMNVEV (reference sequence). Written as DNA, the CDR3 is TGTGCCAGCAGTCTAGGGAGAGATACGCAGTATTTT. This encodes CASSLGRDTQYF.

The table lists this clonotype with a few counts. This chain links TRBV15 with TRBJ2-3; 7 nucleotides match TRBD1. The ends lost 0 bases at V and 0 bases at J; junction bases unmatched: 15. This CDR3 comprises 20 residues. CDR1 is LNHNV and CDR2 is YYDKDF in the germline V gene (reference sequence). As DNA, the CDR3 is TGTGCCACCAGCAGAGATTCGACAGGGCGAACCCTTCTTAGCACAGATACGCAGTATTTT. Translation: CATSRDSTGRTLLSTDTQYF. The full variable domain, with the rest looked up from reference TRBV15 and TRBJ2-3, is DAMVIQNPRYQVTQFGKPVTLSCSQTLNHNVMYWYQQKSSQAPKLLFHYYDKDFNNEADTPDNFQSRRPNTSFCFLDIRSPGLGDTAMYLCATSRDSTGRTLLSTDTQYFGPGTRLTVL.

This clonotype has ten or more counts. This chain connects TRBV20-1 to TRBJ1-5, with D perhaps TRBD1 (5 bases). There are 15 residues in the CDR3. V lost 3 bases to trimming and J lost 4 bases, with 16 bases between them. Looked up from germline, CDR1 is DFQATT and CDR2 is SNEGSKA (reference sequence). The CDR3: CSASVPTGGNQPQHF. CDR3 in DNA: TGCAGTGCTAGCGTACCGACGGGGGGAAATCAGCCCCAGCATTTT.

This clonotype was counted many times. The chain is built from TRBV5-5 and TRBJ1-1; no reliable D call. Germline CDR1 SGHKS, CDR2 YYEKEE (reference sequence). The length of the CDR3 is 14 residues. Trimming cost V 2 bases and J 3 bases, with 11 bases left between them. The CDR3 DNA reads as TGTGCCAGCAGCTTTAGGGTATGGGACACTGAAGCTTTCTTT. The encoded protein is CASSFRVWDTEAFF.

This clonotype was recorded many times. The gene calls are TRBV7-8 and TRBJ1-2, with unresolved D. Trimming stripped 2 bases from V and 6 bases from J, with 7 bases between. The CDR3 has 12 residues. The germline V gene encodes CDR1 SGHVS and CDR2 FQNEAQ. The CDR3 nucleotides are TGTGCCAGCAGCTTAAACAGAAATGGCTACACCTTC. Translated, it gives CASSLNRNGYTF.